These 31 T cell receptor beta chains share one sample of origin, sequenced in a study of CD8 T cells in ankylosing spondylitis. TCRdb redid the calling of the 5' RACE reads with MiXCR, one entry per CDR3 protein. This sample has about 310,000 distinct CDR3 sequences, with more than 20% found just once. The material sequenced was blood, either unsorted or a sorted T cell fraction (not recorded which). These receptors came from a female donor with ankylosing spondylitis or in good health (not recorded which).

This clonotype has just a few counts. As DNA, the CDR3 is TGTGCCAGCAGCTCCGGACAGGTTGGAACTGAAGCTTTCTTT. Amino acids: CASSSGQVGTEAFF. This chain uses TRBV7-6 with TRBJ1-1, with 7 bases identical to TRBD1. From germline, CDR1 is SGHVS and CDR2 FNYEAQ. This CDR3 comprises 14 residues. Trimming removed 4 bases from V and 5 bases from J; junction bases left unmatched: 7.

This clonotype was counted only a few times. The CDR3 loop reads CASSPAEIQFF. The CDR3 DNA reads as TGTGCCAGCAGCCCCGCCGAGATCCAGTTCTTC. The rearrangement uses TRBV12-3 or TRBV12-4 and TRBJ2-1; D call uncertain. CDR3 size: 11 residues. Between the trimmed V and J ends, which lost 6 bases and 13 bases, there was a span of 13 bases.

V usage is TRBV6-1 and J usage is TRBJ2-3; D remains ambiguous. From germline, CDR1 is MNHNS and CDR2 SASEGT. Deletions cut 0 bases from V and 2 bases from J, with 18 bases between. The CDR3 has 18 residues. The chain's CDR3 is CASSEAHKFLDDTDTQYF. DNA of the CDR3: TGTGCCAGCAGTGAAGCTCACAAGTTCTTAGACGACACAGATACGCAGTATTTT.

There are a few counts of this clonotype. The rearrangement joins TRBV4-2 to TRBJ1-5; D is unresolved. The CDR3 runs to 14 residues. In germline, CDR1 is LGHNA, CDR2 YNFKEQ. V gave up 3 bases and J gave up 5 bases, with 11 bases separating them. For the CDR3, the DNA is TGTGCCAGCAGCCACGGTCGACGGGATCAGCCCCAGCATTTT. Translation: CASSHGRRDQPQHF.

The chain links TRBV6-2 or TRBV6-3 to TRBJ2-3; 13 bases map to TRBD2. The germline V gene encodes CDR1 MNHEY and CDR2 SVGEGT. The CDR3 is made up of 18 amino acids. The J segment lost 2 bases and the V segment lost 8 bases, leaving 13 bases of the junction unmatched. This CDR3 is CASWTRTSGRRYTDTQYF. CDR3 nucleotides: TGTGCCAGCTGGACCCGGACTAGCGGGAGACGGTACACAGATACGCAGTATTTT.

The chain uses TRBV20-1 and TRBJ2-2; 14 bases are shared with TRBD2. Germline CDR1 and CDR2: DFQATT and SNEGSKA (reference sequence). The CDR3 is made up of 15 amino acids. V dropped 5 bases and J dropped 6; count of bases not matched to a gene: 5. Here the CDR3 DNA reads TGCAGTGCTCTAGGACTAGCGGGAGGTCCCGGGGAGCTGTTTTTT. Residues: CSALGLAGGPGELFF.

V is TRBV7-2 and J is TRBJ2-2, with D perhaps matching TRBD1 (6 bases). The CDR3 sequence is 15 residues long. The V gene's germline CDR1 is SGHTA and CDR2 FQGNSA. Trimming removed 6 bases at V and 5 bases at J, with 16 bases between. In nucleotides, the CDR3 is TGTGCCAGCAGGAACAGGGCAGGGCAGACCGGGGAGCTGTTTTTT. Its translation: CASRNRAGQTGELFF.

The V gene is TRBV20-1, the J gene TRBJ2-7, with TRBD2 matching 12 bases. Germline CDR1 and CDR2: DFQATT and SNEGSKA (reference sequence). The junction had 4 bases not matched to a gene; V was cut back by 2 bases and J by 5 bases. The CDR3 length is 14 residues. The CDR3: CSARPSGRADEQYF. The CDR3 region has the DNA TGCAGTGCTAGACCTAGCGGGAGGGCCGACGAGCAGTACTTC.

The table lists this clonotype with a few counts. CDR3 nucleotide sequence: TGTGCCAGCAATGGACAGGCGAATGCGAACACCGGGGAGCTGTTTTTT. Protein sequence: CASNGQANANTGELFF. The rearrangement joins TRBV6-1 to TRBJ2-2, with TRBD1 matching 7 bases. V shed 7 bases, J shed 0 bases, and the junction held 8 bases outside the gene matches. Germline values: CDR1 MNHNS, CDR2 SASEGT. This CDR3 contains 16 residues.

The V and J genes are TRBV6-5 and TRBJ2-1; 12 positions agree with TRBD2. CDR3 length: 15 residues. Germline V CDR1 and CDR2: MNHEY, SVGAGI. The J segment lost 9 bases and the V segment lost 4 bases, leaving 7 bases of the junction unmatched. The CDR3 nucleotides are TGTGCCAGCAGTTCCACGACTAGCGGGAGTAGTGAGCAGTTCTTC. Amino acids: CASSSTTSGSSEQFF.

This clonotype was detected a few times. CDR3 in amino acids: CAWSGRGEQYF. The CDR3 DNA reads as TGTGCCTGGAGTGGGCGGGGGGAGCAGTACTTC. This chain connects TRBV30 to TRBJ2-7; TRBD2 agrees at 7 bases. CDR1 is GTSNPN and CDR2 is SVGIG in the germline V gene (reference sequence). CDR3 size: 11 residues. After removal of 1 base from V and 7 bases from J, the junction contained 1 base not matched to a gene.

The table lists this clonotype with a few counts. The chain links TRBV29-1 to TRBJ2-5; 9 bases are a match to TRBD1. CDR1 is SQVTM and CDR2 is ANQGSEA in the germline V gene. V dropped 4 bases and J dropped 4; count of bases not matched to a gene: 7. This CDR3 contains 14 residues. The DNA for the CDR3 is TGCAGCGTTGCCCTGGGGACAGGGATAGAGACCCAGTACTTC. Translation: CSVALGTGIETQYF.

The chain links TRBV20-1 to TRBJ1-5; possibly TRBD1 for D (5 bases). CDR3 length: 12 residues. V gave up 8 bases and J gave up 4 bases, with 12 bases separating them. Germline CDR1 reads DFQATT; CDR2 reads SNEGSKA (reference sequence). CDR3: CSTGQGNQPQHF. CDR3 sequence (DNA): TGCAGTACCGGGCAGGGTAATCAGCCCCAGCATTTT.

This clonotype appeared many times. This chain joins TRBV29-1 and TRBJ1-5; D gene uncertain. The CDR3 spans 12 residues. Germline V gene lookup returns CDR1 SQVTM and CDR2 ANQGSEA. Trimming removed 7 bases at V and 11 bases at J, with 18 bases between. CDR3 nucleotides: TGCAGCGGGGGAAATAACCGAATGGCCCAGCATTTT. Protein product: CSGGNNRMAQHF.

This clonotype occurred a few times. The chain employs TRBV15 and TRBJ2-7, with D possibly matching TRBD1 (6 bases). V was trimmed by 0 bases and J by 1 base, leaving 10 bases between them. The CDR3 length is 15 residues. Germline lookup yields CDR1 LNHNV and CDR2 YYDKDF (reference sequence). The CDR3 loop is CATSREGTLSYEQYF. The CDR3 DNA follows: TGTGCCACCAGCAGAGAAGGGACATTATCCTACGAGCAGTACTTC.

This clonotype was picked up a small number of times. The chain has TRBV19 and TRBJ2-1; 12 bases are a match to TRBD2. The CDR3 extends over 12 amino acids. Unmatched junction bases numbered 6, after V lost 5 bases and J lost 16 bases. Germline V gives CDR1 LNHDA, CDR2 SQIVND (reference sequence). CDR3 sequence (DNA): TGTGCCAGTAGTCCTAGCGGGAGGGTATACTTCTTC. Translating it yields CASSPSGRVYFF.

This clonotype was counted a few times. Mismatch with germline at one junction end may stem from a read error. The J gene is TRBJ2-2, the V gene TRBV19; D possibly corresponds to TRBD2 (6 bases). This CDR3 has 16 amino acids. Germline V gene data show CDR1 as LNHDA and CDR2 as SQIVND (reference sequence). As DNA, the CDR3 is TGTGCCAGTAGGGCCCTTACTAGGCCCCGGACCCGGGAGCTGTGTTTT. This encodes CASRALTRPRTRELCF.

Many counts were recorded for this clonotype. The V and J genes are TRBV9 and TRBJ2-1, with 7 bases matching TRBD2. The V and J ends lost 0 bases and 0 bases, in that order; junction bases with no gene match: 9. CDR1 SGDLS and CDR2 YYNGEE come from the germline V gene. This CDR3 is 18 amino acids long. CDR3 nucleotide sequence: TGTGCCAGCAGCGTAGATACCAGCGGGATGAGCTCCTACAATGAGCAGTTCTTC. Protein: CASSVDTSGMSSYNEQFF.

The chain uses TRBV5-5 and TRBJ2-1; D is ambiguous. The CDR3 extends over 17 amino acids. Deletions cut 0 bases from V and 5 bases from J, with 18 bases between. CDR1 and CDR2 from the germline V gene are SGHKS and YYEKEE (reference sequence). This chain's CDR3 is CASSLAIRALGNNEQFF. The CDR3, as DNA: TGTGCCAGCAGCTTGGCCATTCGGGCCCTCGGAAACAATGAGCAGTTCTTC.

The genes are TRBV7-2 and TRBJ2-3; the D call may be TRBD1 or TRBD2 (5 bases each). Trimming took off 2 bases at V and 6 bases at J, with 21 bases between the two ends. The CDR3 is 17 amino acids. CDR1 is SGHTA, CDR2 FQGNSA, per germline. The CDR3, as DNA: TGTGCCAGCAGCTTAAGCTCCGGGGCTATGTTGGGGGATACGCAGTATTTT. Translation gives CASSLSSGAMLGDTQYF.

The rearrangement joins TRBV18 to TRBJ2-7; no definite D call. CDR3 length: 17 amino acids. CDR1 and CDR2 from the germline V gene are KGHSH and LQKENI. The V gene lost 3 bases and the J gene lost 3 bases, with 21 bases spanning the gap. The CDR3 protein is CASSPPPYTSEIYEQYF. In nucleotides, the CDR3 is TGTGCCAGCTCACCCCCCCCTTACACCTCCGAGATCTACGAGCAGTACTTC.

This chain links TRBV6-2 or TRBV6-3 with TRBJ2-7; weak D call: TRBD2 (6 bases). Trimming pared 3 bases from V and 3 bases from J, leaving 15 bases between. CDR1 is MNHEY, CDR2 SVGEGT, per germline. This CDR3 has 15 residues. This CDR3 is CASSYQLAYSYEQYF. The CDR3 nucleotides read TGTGCCAGCAGTTATCAACTAGCCTATAGCTACGAGCAGTACTTC.

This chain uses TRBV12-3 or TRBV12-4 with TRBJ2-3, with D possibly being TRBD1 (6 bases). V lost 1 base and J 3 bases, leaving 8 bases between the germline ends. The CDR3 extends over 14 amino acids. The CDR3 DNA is TGTGCCAGCAGTTTAGACAGGGTGACAGATACGCAGTATTTT. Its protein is CASSLDRVTDTQYF.

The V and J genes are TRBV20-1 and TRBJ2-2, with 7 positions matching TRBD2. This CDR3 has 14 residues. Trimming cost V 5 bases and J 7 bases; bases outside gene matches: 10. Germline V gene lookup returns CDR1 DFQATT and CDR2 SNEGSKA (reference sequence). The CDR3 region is CSAGRGLVSGELFF. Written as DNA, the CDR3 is TGCAGTGCTGGGCGCGGACTAGTCAGCGGGGAGCTGTTTTTT.

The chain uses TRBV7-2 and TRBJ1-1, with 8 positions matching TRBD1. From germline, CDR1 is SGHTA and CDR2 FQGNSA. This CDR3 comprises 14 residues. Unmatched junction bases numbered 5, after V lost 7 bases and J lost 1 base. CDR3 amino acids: CASKRTGTNTEAFF. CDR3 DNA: TGTGCCAGCAAAAGGACAGGGACGAACACTGAAGCTTTCTTT.

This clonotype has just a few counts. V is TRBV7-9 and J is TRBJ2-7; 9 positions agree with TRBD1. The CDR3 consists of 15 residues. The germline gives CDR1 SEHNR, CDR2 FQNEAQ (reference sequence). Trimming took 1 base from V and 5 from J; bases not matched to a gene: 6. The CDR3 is CASSLGTGARNEQYF. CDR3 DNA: TGTGCCAGCAGCTTAGGGACAGGGGCAAGGAACGAGCAGTACTTC.

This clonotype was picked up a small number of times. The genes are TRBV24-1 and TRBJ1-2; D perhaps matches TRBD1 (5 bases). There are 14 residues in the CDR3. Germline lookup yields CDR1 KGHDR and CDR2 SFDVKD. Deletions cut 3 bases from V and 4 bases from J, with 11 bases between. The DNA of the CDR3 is TGTGCCACCAGTGATGCAGGGCGAGCCTATGGCTACACCTTC. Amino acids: CATSDAGRAYGYTF.

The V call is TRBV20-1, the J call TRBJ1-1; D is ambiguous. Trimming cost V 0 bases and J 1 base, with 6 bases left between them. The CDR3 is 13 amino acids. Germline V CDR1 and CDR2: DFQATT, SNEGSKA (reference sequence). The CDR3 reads CSARDPWNTEAFF. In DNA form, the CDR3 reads TGCAGTGCTAGAGATCCGTGGAACACTGAAGCTTTCTTT.

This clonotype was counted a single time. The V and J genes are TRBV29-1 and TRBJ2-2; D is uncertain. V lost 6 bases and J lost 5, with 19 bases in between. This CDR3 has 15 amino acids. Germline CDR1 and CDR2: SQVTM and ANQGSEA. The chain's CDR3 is CSVENPGLGTGELFF. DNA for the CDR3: TGCAGCGTCGAAAACCCCGGATTGGGGACCGGGGAGCTGTTTTTT.

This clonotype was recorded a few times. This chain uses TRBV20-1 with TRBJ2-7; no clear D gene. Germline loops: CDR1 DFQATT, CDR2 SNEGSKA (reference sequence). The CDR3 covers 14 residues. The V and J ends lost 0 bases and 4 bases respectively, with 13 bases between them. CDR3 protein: CSARDGISPYEQYF. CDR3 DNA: TGCAGTGCTAGAGATGGGATTTCCCCATACGAGCAGTACTTC.

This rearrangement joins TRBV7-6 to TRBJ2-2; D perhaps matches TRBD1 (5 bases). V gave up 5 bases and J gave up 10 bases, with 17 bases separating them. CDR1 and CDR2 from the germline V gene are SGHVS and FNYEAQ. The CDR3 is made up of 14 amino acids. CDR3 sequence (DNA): TGTGCCAGCAGCGACCCTTTAAGGGGTCTGGAGCTGTTTTTT. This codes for CASSDPLRGLELFF.